Sequencing of this T cell receptor beta chain was carried out in a study of T cell changes during pregnancy in multiple sclerosis. Some clones are missing from TCRdb's copy, which holds only in-frame ones; the method was immunoSEQ multiplex PCR. The sample includes about 93,000 clones, around 93% of them seen just once. With 4 bases removed from V and 0 bases from J, the gap between germline ends came to 17 bases. The germline gives CDR1 SEHNR, CDR2 FQNEAQ (reference sequence). The CDR3 is 17 amino acids. This clone has only one observation. The sample in question was peripheral blood, obtained before pregnancy. The origin of this receptor is a female donor with multiple sclerosis, enrolled in a pregnancy study. The chain joins TRBV7-9 to TRBJ2-3; D is ambiguous. CDR3 DNA: TGTGCCAGCAGCTCAACCGATCCTATAGTTAGCACAGATACGCAGTATTTT. Residues: CASSSTDPIVSTDTQYF.